Presented here are 30 T cell receptor beta chains from one specimen sequenced in a study of shared clonotypes between healthy human individuals. Generated by immunoSEQ multiplex PCR, the TCRdb table keeps only in-frame clones and is missing some. The profile shows roughly 410,000 clones, around 96% of them singletons. Source material: memory CD8+ T cells sorted from blood. Documented subset: CD45RO+ cells pooled with CCR7-negative TemRA cells. These receptors were obtained from a man aged 30 to 39 in good health.

The rearrangement uses TRBV10-3 and TRBJ1-4; D remains unclear. Germline V gives CDR1 ENHRY, CDR2 SYGVKD. Trimming left V 0 bases short and J 0 bases short, with 5 bases between. The CDR3 is 15 residues long. CDR3 in amino acids: CAISESKPTNEKLFF. The CDR3 coding sequence is TGTGCCATCAGTGAGTCGAAACCAACTAATGAAAAACTGTTTTTT.

J is TRBJ2-3 and V is TRBV30; no reliable D call. CDR1 and CDR2 (germline): GTSNPN, SVGIG (reference sequence). The CDR3 is 16 amino acids. V lost 0 bases and J lost 6, with 19 bases in between. CDR3 in amino acids: CAWSVHSAPVFDTQYF. CDR3 DNA sequence: TGTGCCTGGAGTGTACACTCGGCCCCGGTTTTTGATACGCAGTATTTT.

The chain couples TRBV5-1 to TRBJ1-2, with D possibly TRBD1 on 6 matching bases. Trimming removed 0 bases at V and 4 bases at J, with 13 bases between. Per the germline V gene, CDR1 is SGHRS and CDR2 is YFSETQ. The CDR3 is made up of 15 amino acids. CDR3 region: CASSLVMGGPYGYTF. The DNA of the CDR3 is TGCGCCAGCAGCTTGGTTATGGGGGGGCCCTATGGCTACACCTTC.

This chain uses TRBV6-5 with TRBJ2-7, with 9 positions matching TRBD1. This CDR3 is built from 13 residues. Germline assignment: CDR1 MNHEY and CDR2 SVGAGI. After removal of 10 bases from V and 2 bases from J, the junction contained 6 bases not matched to a gene. The CDR3 reads CATLWDRAYEQYF. DNA for the CDR3: TGTGCCACACTCTGGGACAGGGCCTACGAGCAGTACTTC.

The chain has TRBV6-1 and TRBJ1-1; a possible D gene is TRBD1 (5 bases). Germline V gene sequence: CDR1 MNHNS, CDR2 SASEGT. The CDR3 contains 17 residues. V was pared by 4 bases and J by 4 bases, with 22 bases between. CDR3 sequence (DNA): TGTGCCAGCAGTGCCTCCGGGACGGTTACCCGAAGCACTGAAGCTTTCTTT. Residues: CASSASGTVTRSTEAFF.

J is TRBJ2-5 and V is TRBV6-6; D remains unclear. V was cut by 2 bases and J by 0 bases, with 10 bases left in between. Germline V gene sequence: CDR1 MNHNY, CDR2 SVGAGI (reference sequence). This CDR3 is built from 15 residues. The CDR3 DNA reads TGTGCCAGCAGTTACAAGATAAGAAACCAAGAGACCCAGTACTTC. It codes for CASSYKIRNQETQYF.

The chain has TRBV18 and TRBJ2-1; no reliable D call. Germline values: CDR1 KGHSH, CDR2 LQKENI. The V end lost 6 bases, the J end lost 4 bases, and 16 bases lay between the germline ends. The CDR3 is 15 amino acids. CDR3 sequence: CASSPMRIGYNEQFF. Written as DNA, the CDR3 is TGTGCCAGCTCCCCCATGAGGATCGGGTACAATGAGCAGTTCTTC. Using reference TRBV18 and TRBJ2-1 for the parts outside the CDR3, the full variable domain is NAGVMQNPRHLVRRRGQEARLRCSPMKGHSHVYWYRQLPEEGLKFMVYLQKENIIDESGMPKERFSAEFPKEGPSILRIQQVVRGDSAAYFCASSPMRIGYNEQFFGPGTRLTVL.

This chain connects TRBV6-1 to TRBJ1-1, with 10 bases lining up with TRBD1. The CDR3 is 14 amino acids. V trimming: 5 bases; J trimming: 5 bases; junction bases outside the gene matches: 5. CDR1 is MNHNS, CDR2 SASEGT, per germline. Here the CDR3 DNA reads TGTGCCAGCAGTTTCCGGGACAGGGGTACTGAAGCTTTCTTT. This sequence encodes CASSFRDRGTEAFF.

The chain recombines TRBV5-1 with TRBJ2-2, with TRBD2 matching over 10 bases. The CDR3 loop spans 16 amino acids. V was pared by 3 bases and J by 6 bases, with 8 bases of the junction left unmatched. Germline lookup yields CDR1 SGHRS and CDR2 YFSETQ. As DNA, the CDR3 is TGCGCCAGCAGCTACCAAGCGGGAGGGCCCGCCGGGGAGCTGTTTTTT. Amino acids: CASSYQAGGPAGELFF.

The chain recombines TRBV29-1 with TRBJ1-1, with D tentatively TRBD1 (6 bases). The germline V gene has CDR1 SQVTM and CDR2 ANQGSEA. V was cut by 2 bases and J by 5 bases, with 12 bases left in between. CDR3 length: 13 amino acids. This CDR3 reads CSVERRQATEAFF. The DNA of the CDR3 is TGCAGCGTTGAAAGGAGACAGGCGACTGAAGCTTTCTTT. Together with reference TRBV29-1 and TRBJ1-1, the CDR3 gives the full variable domain: SAVISQKPSRDICQRGTSLTIQCQVDSQVTMMFWYRQQPGQSLTLIATANQGSEATYESGFVIDKFPISRPNLTFSTLTVSNMSPEDSSIYLCSVERRQATEAFFGQGTRLTVV.

The genes are TRBV6-1 and TRBJ1-5; D not resolved. Germline CDR1 is MNHNS and CDR2 is SASEGT. The CDR3 contains 14 residues. V lost 6 bases, J lost 5 bases, and 14 bases lay in between. CDR3 DNA: TGTGCCAGCAGGAACTTTGAGGGTCATCAGCCCCAGCATTTT. Encoded protein: CASRNFEGHQPQHF.

This clone has just one count. The chain employs TRBV19 and TRBJ1-5; D might be TRBD1 (5 bases). V dropped 3 bases and J dropped 5 bases, with 11 bases sitting between them. Germline V lookup: CDR1 LNHDA, CDR2 SQIVND (reference sequence). The CDR3 has 14 residues. The DNA of the CDR3 is TGTGCCAGTAGTATTGGGGCAAGGGATCAGCCCCAGCATTTT. Protein: CASSIGARDQPQHF.

The chain has TRBV7-9 and TRBJ1-5; TRBD1 agrees at 11 bases. The CDR3 is made up of 14 amino acids. Germline V gene lookup returns CDR1 SEHNR and CDR2 FQNEAQ (reference sequence). Germline trimming cut 6 bases from V and 4 bases from J; bases unmatched to any gene: 2. DNA of the CDR3: TGTGCCAGCAGTCGGGACAGGGGGAATCAGCCCCAGCATTTT. Its translation is CASSRDRGNQPQHF.

The V call is TRBV6-5, the J call TRBJ2-7; D possibly matches TRBD1 or TRBD2 (5 bases each). Germline lookup yields CDR1 MNHEY and CDR2 SVGAGI. The germline V and J ends were trimmed by 6 bases and 6 bases, with 18 bases remaining between them. CDR3 length: 14 amino acids. The CDR3 region is CASRQGWGYGEQYF. DNA for the CDR3: TGTGCCAGCAGACAAGGGTGGGGGTATGGCGAGCAGTACTTC.

The CDR3 sequence is CASSQDEIYNEQFF. The CDR3 DNA reads TGCGCCAGCAGCCAAGACGAGATCTACAATGAGCAGTTCTTC. V usage is TRBV4-1 and J usage is TRBJ2-1; D not resolved. V was shortened by 0 bases and J by 3 bases, with 6 bases between the two germline ends. Germline V gene lookup returns CDR1 MGHRA and CDR2 YSYEKL. The CDR3 is 14 amino acids.

V usage is TRBV7-2 and J usage is TRBJ2-7, with 8 positions matching TRBD2. This CDR3 region has 15 residues. Losses at the gene ends were 2 bases for V and 3 bases for J; bases not matched to a gene: 6. The germline V gene has CDR1 SGHTA and CDR2 FQGNSA. The CDR3 spells CASSLMGLGGYEQYF. For the CDR3, the DNA is TGTGCCAGCAGCTTAATGGGACTAGGGGGCTACGAGCAGTACTTC.

Only one count was recorded for this clone. V is TRBV7-2 and J is TRBJ2-7; the D call may be TRBD1 or TRBD2 (5 bases each). The V end lost 1 base, the J end lost 3 bases, and 10 bases lay between the germline ends. The CDR3 is made up of 14 amino acids. Germline CDR1 SGHTA, CDR2 FQGNSA. CDR3 region: CASSLGGGYYEQYF. The CDR3 bases are TGTGCCAGCAGCTTAGGTGGGGGATACTACGAGCAGTACTTC.

This chain uses TRBV5-1 with TRBJ2-7; D is ambiguous. The CDR3 spans 12 residues. CDR1 is SGHRS and CDR2 is YFSETQ in the germline V gene. Trimming stripped 1 base from V and 5 bases from J, with 7 bases between. The CDR3 protein is CASSLPANEQYF. CDR3 DNA sequence: TGCGCCAGCAGCTTGCCTGCTAACGAGCAGTACTTC.

The J gene is TRBJ2-3, the V gene TRBV2; D unclear. CDR1 SNHLY and CDR2 FYNNEI come from the germline V gene. This CDR3 is 16 amino acids long. Trimming removed 2 bases at V and 2 bases at J, with 14 bases between. CDR3 in amino acids: CASSEMGVGSTDTQYF. The CDR3 coding sequence is TGTGCCAGCAGTGAAATGGGTGTTGGGTCCACAGATACGCAGTATTTT.

The chain uses TRBV9 and TRBJ2-2; no clear D. There are 15 residues in the CDR3. CDR1 is SGDLS and CDR2 is YYNGEE in the germline V gene. Trimming stripped 3 bases from V and 5 bases from J, with 14 bases between. CDR3 in DNA: TGTGCCAGCAGCGCCCGCGGCCTTCTAACCGGGGAGCTGTTTTTT. It specifies CASSARGLLTGELFF.

CDR3 nucleotide sequence: TGTGCCAGCTCGCTAGCGGGAGGTCCCTACAATGAGCAGTTCTTC. Amino acid sequence: CASSLAGGPYNEQFF. This chain connects TRBV18 to TRBJ2-1; 11 nucleotides line up with TRBD2. CDR3 length: 15 amino acids. J gave up 2 bases and V 6 bases, and 3 bases lay outside the gene matches. The germline CDR1 and CDR2 sequences are KGHSH and LQKENI.

The chain carries TRBV28 and TRBJ1-5, with 10 bases matching TRBD1. Germline V gene sequence: CDR1 MDHEN, CDR2 SYDVKM. The CDR3 consists of 17 residues. The V and J ends lost 2 bases and 0 bases, in that order; junction bases with no gene match: 4. The CDR3 bases are TGTGCCAGCAGTTTACGACAGGGGGCATATAGCAATCAGCCCCAGCATTTT. Translation: CASSLRQGAYSNQPQHF.

CDR3 DNA sequence: TGTGCCAGCAGTGAACCAGGGAGGGGTGTCCAAGAGACCCAGTACTTC. Translated: CASSEPGRGVQETQYF. This chain uses TRBV2 with TRBJ2-5; 7 bases fit TRBD2. The germline gives CDR1 SNHLY, CDR2 FYNNEI. V shed 2 bases, J shed 1 base, and the junction held 7 bases outside the gene matches. The CDR3 runs 16 residues.

The genes are TRBV27 and TRBJ2-5; 11 nucleotides agree with TRBD2. The CDR3 consists of 15 residues. Trimming removed 6 bases from V and 3 bases from J; junction bases left unmatched: 6. Per the germline V gene, CDR1 is MNHEY and CDR2 is SMNVEV (reference sequence). The CDR3 sequence is CASRLAGVGKETQYF. CDR3 sequence (DNA): TGTGCCAGCAGACTAGCGGGAGTAGGGAAAGAGACCCAGTACTTC.

The CDR3 region is CASSWGPSGGSYNEQFF. Written as DNA, the CDR3 is TGTGCCAGCAGTTGGGGGCCTAGCGGGGGTTCCTACAATGAGCAGTTCTTC. The chain couples TRBV28 to TRBJ2-1, with 10 bases lining up with TRBD2. V trimming: 4 bases; J trimming: 1 base; junction bases outside the gene matches: 7. This CDR3 comprises 17 residues. Germline V gene data show CDR1 as MDHEN and CDR2 as SYDVKM.

The chain has TRBV15 and TRBJ2-2; D unclear. From germline, CDR1 is LNHNV and CDR2 YYDKDF (reference sequence). There are 13 residues in the CDR3. Trimming removed 0 bases from V and 6 bases from J, with 5 bases in between. The CDR3 sequence is CATSRERAGELFF. CDR3 DNA: TGTGCCACCAGCAGAGAAAGGGCCGGGGAGCTGTTTTTT.

V usage is TRBV19 and J usage is TRBJ2-7; D unresolved. Germline lookup yields CDR1 LNHDA and CDR2 SQIVND (reference sequence). The CDR3 sequence is 14 residues long. Trimming took 5 bases from V and 2 from J, leaving 13 bases between them. This CDR3 is CASSSQERPYEQYF. The CDR3 DNA reads as TGTGCCAGTAGTTCCCAGGAGAGGCCCTACGAGCAGTACTTC.

This clone is a singleton in its sample. This chain joins TRBV10-2 and TRBJ2-2; D remains ambiguous. V was clipped by 2 bases and J by 6 bases, with 13 bases between them. Germline lookup yields CDR1 WSHSY and CDR2 SAAADI. The CDR3 runs to 15 residues. The CDR3 loop reads CASSERLPVAGELFF. The CDR3 DNA follows: TGCGCCAGCAGTGAGAGGCTACCAGTAGCCGGGGAGCTGTTTTTT.

The V and J genes are TRBV29-1 and TRBJ2-7; maybe TRBD1 (5 bases). The CDR3 extends over 11 amino acids. CDR1 is SQVTM, CDR2 ANQGSEA, per germline. The germline V and J ends were trimmed by 4 bases and 2 bases, with 6 bases remaining between them. CDR3 amino acids: CSVGGAYEQYF. In DNA, the CDR3 is TGCAGCGTTGGGGGCGCCTACGAGCAGTACTTC.

J is TRBJ2-7 and V is TRBV4-1, with 10 bases lining up with TRBD1. The CDR3 totals 15 residues. With 4 bases clipped from V and 2 bases from J, the junction kept 5 bases outside the gene matches. Germline values: CDR1 MGHRA, CDR2 YSYEKL. CDR3 sequence (DNA): TGCGCCAGCAGCCTAAGGACAGGGGGGACCTACGAGCAGTACTTC. Protein product: CASSLRTGGTYEQYF.